The 2 T cell receptor beta chains below come from one sample, sequenced in a study of radiotherapy plus CTLA-4 blockade in lung cancer. This table comes from immunoSEQ multiplex PCR, and its TCRdb copy is limited to in-frame clones, with some not included. The sample shows roughly 78,000 clones, around 80% of them seen only once. The sample here was peripheral blood, taken from a patient treated with radiotherapy plus ipilimumab. These receptors all stem from a human donor with non-small cell lung cancer who had a complete response to radiotherapy plus ipilimumab.

This clone has a handful of counts. J is TRBJ1-2 and V is TRBV4-1; the match to TRBD1 covers 9 bases. Germline V gene data show CDR1 as MGHRA and CDR2 as YSYEKL. The CDR3 is made up of 15 amino acids. Trimming removed 3 bases from V and 8 bases from J; junction bases left unmatched: 10. CDR3 region: CASSQTDRGLGGYTF. The CDR3 nucleotides are TGCGCCAGCAGCCAGACGGACAGGGGATTAGGGGGCTACACCTTC.

The V gene is TRBV6-1, the J gene TRBJ1-2, with 9 bases matching TRBD1. The CDR3 consists of 14 residues. J was trimmed by 5 bases and V by 4 bases; bases with no gene match: 5. Germline assignment: CDR1 MNHNS and CDR2 SASEGT. The CDR3 DNA is TGTGCCAGCAGTGCTGGGACAGGGTGGTATGGCTACACCTTC. This sequence encodes CASSAGTGWYGYTF.